This is a list of T cell receptor beta chains from one sample in a study of beta chain features in type 1 diabetes. Some clones are missing from TCRdb's copy, which holds only in-frame ones; the method was immunoSEQ multiplex PCR. The sample has 150,000 or so clones; 7.5% to 9.5% are singletons. The specimen was central memory CD4+ T cells from blood. Source of these receptors: a woman aged 18-29 years in good health. Each CDR3 is given with its conserved first and last residue. A D gene is named only where the DNA matches it firmly. A row's size may be missing; if present it is once, few, many or a size class.

J	size	D	V	CDR3	DNA
TRBJ2-7	NA	NA	TRBV5-6	CASSPAYEQYF	TGTGCCAGCAGCCCCGCCTACGAGCAGTACTTC
TRBJ1-1	NA	NA	TRBV11-3	CASSPGGAHTEAFF	TGTGCCAGCAGCCCAGGAGGGGCCCACACTGAAGCTTTCTTT
TRBJ1-1	few	NA	TRBV18	CASSQGKGTEAFF	TGTGCCAGCTCACAGGGGAAGGGCACTGAAGCTTTCTTT
TRBJ1-2	NA	NA	TRBV7-2	CASSSGTELYGYTF	TGTGCCAGCAGCTCCGGTACAGAGTTGTATGGCTACACCTTC
TRBJ2-7	many	TRBD1	TRBV27	CASSLQGAASANSYEQYF	TGTGCCAGCAGTTTACAGGGGGCGGCTAGCGCAAACTCCTACGAGCAGTACTTC
TRBJ1-3	NA	NA	TRBV29-1	CSVETGHPSRGNTIYF	TGCAGCGTCGAGACGGGACACCCGAGCAGGGGAAACACCATATATTTT
TRBJ1-6	NA	TRBD1	TRBV7-9	CASSAPGQGDSPLHF	TGTGCCAGCAGCGCGCCGGGACAGGGAGATTCACCCCTCCACTTT
TRBJ2-7	NA	NA	TRBV30	CAWTPRSPSNEQYF	TGTGCCTGGACCCCCCGGAGTCCCTCCAACGAGCAGTACTTC
TRBJ2-7	NA	NA	TRBV5-4	CASSLAEGVAQYF	TGTGCCAGCAGCTTGGCTGAAGGGGTAGCTCAGTACTTC
TRBJ2-7	few	TRBD2	TRBV10-3	CAISDGSGGYEQYF	TGTGCCATCAGTGACGGAAGCGGGGGCTACGAGCAGTACTTC
TRBJ2-1	NA	NA	TRBV4-1	CASSPHGVYNEQFF	TGCGCCAGCAGCCCACATGGAGTCTACAATGAGCAGTTCTTC
TRBJ1-2	few	NA	TRBV5-1	CASSLGGAQANYGYTF	TGCGCCAGCAGCTTGGGCGGGGCTCAAGCTAACTATGGCTACACCTTC
TRBJ1-6	few	TRBD1	TRBV19	CASSRRDSNSPLHF	TGTGCCAGTAGCCGGCGGGACAGCAATTCACCCCTCCACTTT
TRBJ2-1	few	NA	TRBV6-4	CASSGQPGNEQFF	TGTGCCAGCAGCGGACAGCCCGGGAATGAGCAGTTCTTC
TRBJ2-2	few	TRBD2	TRBV5-1	CASSLPPASGTYTGELFF	TGCGCCAGCAGCCTCCCACCCGCTAGCGGGACGTACACCGGGGAGCTGTTTTTT
TRBJ1-1	few	NA	TRBV5-4	CASSLRQPMNTEAFF	TGTGCCAGCAGCTTGCGACAGCCCATGAACACTGAAGCTTTCTTT
TRBJ2-1	NA	TRBD2	TRBV11-3	CASSGRGGEQFF	TGTGCCAGCAGCGGCCGGGGGGGGGAGCAGTTCTTC
TRBJ2-2	NA	TRBD1	TRBV7-7	CASRGQGVGGELFF	TGTGCTAGCAGGGGACAGGGTGTAGGCGGGGAGCTGTTTTTT
TRBJ2-7	few	NA	TRBV27	CASSDVGVGGSYEQYF	TGTGCCAGCAGCGATGTGGGTGTAGGGGGCTCCTACGAGCAGTACTTC
TRBJ1-2	few	NA	TRBV5-4	CASSLGRGANYGYTF	TGTGCCAGCAGCTTGGGAAGGGGCGCGAACTATGGCTACACCTTC
TRBJ2-7	many	TRBD2	TRBV5-1	CASSRTSGTSYEQYF	TGCGCCAGCAGCAGGACTAGCGGAACATCCTACGAGCAGTACTTC
TRBJ2-1	NA	TRBD1	TRBV12-5	CASGFVTGGNEQFF	TGTGCTAGTGGTTTTGTGACAGGGGGCAATGAGCAGTTCTTC
TRBJ1-2	few	NA	TRBV6-5	CASSYSTTANYGYTF	TGTGCCAGCAGTTACTCGACTACCGCTAACTATGGCTACACCTTC
TRBJ1-1	few	TRBD1	TRBV11-1	CASSIGQGDGEAFF	TGTGCCAGCAGCATCGGACAGGGGGATGGTGAAGCTTTCTTT
TRBJ2-1	NA	NA	TRBV6-6	CATLKVGVYNEQFF	TGTGCCACCCTCAAAGTCGGAGTCTACAATGAGCAGTTCTTC